These T cell receptor beta chains were read from a single sample in a study of regulatory T cells in long-lasting Graves disease. TCRdb reanalysed the multiplex PCR reads using MiXCR and keeps one entry per CDR3 protein. The sample carries 700,000 or so distinct CDR3 sequences, about 32% recorded once. This specimen was peripheral blood mononuclear cells (PBMCs), taken when the disease was refractory, from a patient treated with antithyroid drugs. The source is a female donor with Graves disease. Each CDR3 is given with its conserved first and last residue. Each record gives: clone size, V gene, D gene, CDR3 length, J gene, CDR3 DNA, CDR3 protein. The D gene is left open where the match is weak. The size entry is marked missing in some rows and otherwise reads once, few, many or a size class.

>-|TRBV28|-|14|TRBJ1-5
TGTGCCAGCAGTTCCCTAAATAGCAATCAGCCCCAGCATTTT
CASSSLNSNQPQHF
>once|TRBV6-5|TRBD2|15|TRBJ2-3
TGTGCCAGCAGTTACCGACTAGCGGGTCCAGATACGCAGTATTTT
CASSYRLAGPDTQYF
>many|TRBV20-1|-|14|TRBJ1-5
TGCAGTGCTAGATCCCCAGGGTCGGAACAGCCCCAGCATTTT
CSARSPGSEQPQHF
>-|TRBV28|TRBD1|13|TRBJ2-7
TGTGCCAGCAGCACGGGACAGGGCTTCGAGCAGTACTTC
CASSTGQGFEQYF
>many|TRBV12-3/TRBV12-4|TRBD1|16|TRBJ2-5
TGTGCCAGCAGACTACGACAGGGGGCAATGGGCGAGACCCAGTACTTC
CASRLRQGAMGETQYF
>-|TRBV29-1|-|12|TRBJ1-2
TGCAGCGTTGAAAAGGGTGGCCACGGCTACACCTTC
CSVEKGGHGYTF
>-|TRBV28|TRBD1|15|TRBJ1-1
TGTGCCAGCAGTCCCCTCATACAGGGGGCCACTGAAGCTTTCTTT
CASSPLIQGATEAFF
>-|TRBV4-2|TRBD1|14|TRBJ1-2
TGTGCCAGCAGCCACGACAGGGGGCAGGGTGGCTACACCTTC
CASSHDRGQGGYTF
>-|TRBV6-2/TRBV6-3|-|14|TRBJ1-1
TGTGCCAGCAGTTACCACGGAATGAACACTGAAGCTTTCTTT
CASSYHGMNTEAFF
>many|TRBV30|-|11|TRBJ2-7
TGTGCCTGGAGTGATCTAACCGAGCAGTACTTC
CAWSDLTEQYF
>-|TRBV20-1|-|14|TRBJ1-5
TGCAGTGCTATTCGACAGTTGAGGGATCAGCCCCAGCATTTT
CSAIRQLRDQPQHF
>-|TRBV10-3|-|14|TRBJ1-6
TGTGCCATCAGTGAGAGACAGGATAATTCACCCCTCCACTTT
CAISERQDNSPLHF
>few|TRBV12-3/TRBV12-4|TRBD2|16|TRBJ2-5
TGTGCCAGCAGTATTAGCGGGAAGGTTTTGGGAGAGACCCAGTACTTC
CASSISGKVLGETQYF
>-|TRBV7-9|-|15|TRBJ2-5
TGTGCCAGCAGCTTAGGTGGACTCCAACAAGAGACCCAGTACTTC
CASSLGGLQQETQYF